One and the same sample provided the 23 T cell receptor beta chains below, sequenced in a study of cytomegalovirus exposure and HLA in healthy donors. 60 Vbeta and 13 Jbeta primers were used in PCR. Clones were sequenced by immunoSEQ multiplex PCR, and TCRdb holds only the in-frame ones, with some missing. Among roughly 98,000 clones listed, roughly two thirds were seen once. The sample comprised PBMCs. These receptors all stem from a man between 45 and 60 years old in good health and CMV-seronegative.

The J gene is TRBJ2-2, the V gene TRBV7-9, with a weak D call TRBD2 (6 bases). The ends were cut back, 2 bases at V and 0 bases at J, with 10 bases in the middle. This CDR3 spans 16 amino acids. Germline V lookup: CDR1 SEHNR, CDR2 FQNEAQ (reference sequence). The CDR3 sequence is CASSLSDYPNTGELFF. CDR3 sequence (DNA): TGTGCCAGCAGCTTATCGGACTACCCGAACACCGGGGAGCTGTTTTTT.

The CDR3 is CASWFSGTGVGEQFF. CDR3 DNA: TGTGCCAGCTGGTTTTCCGGGACAGGGGTTGGGGAGCAGTTCTTC. This rearrangement joins TRBV18 to TRBJ2-1, with 10 bases identical to TRBD1. Germline V CDR1 and CDR2: KGHSH, LQKENI. J gave up 10 bases and V 7 bases, and 13 bases lay outside the gene matches. The CDR3 is made up of 15 amino acids.

V gene TRBV28 combines with J gene TRBJ1-4; TRBD1 is a possible D gene (6 bases). Looked up from germline, CDR1 is MDHEN and CDR2 is SYDVKM. The CDR3 is 14 residues long. Trimming cost V 3 bases and J 8 bases, with 13 bases left between them. The CDR3 spells CASSFGFRGEKLFF. DNA of the CDR3: TGTGCCAGCAGTTTTGGCTTCAGGGGCGAAAAACTGTTTTTT. Complete variable domain (other parts from reference TRBV28 and TRBJ1-4): DVKVTQSSRYLVKRTGEKVFLECVQDMDHENMFWYRQDPGLGLRLIYFSYDVKMKEKGDIPEGYSVSREKKERFSLILESASTNQTSMYLCASSFGFRGEKLFFGSGTQLSVL.

The rearrangement uses TRBV15 and TRBJ2-2; no firm D call. Trimming cost V 3 bases and J 2 bases, with 4 bases left between them. Germline V CDR1 and CDR2: LNHNV, YYDKDF (reference sequence). CDR3 length: 13 amino acids. CDR3: CATSSSNTGELFF. DNA for the CDR3: TGTGCCACCAGCAGTAGTAACACCGGGGAGCTGTTTTTT.

Comments on this clone: Relative to the germline gene, one junction end is altered; a read error may explain this. This rearrangement joins TRBV7-9 to TRBJ1-2; 7 bases agree with TRBD1. CDR1 is SEHNR and CDR2 is FQNEAQ in the germline V gene (reference sequence). This CDR3 is 14 amino acids long. CDR3 in DNA: TGTTCCAGCGGGCGACAGGGACCCGACTATGGCTACACCTTC. Its protein is CSSGRQGPDYGYTF. The full variable domain, its missing parts supplied by reference TRBV7-9 and TRBJ1-2, is DTGVSQNPRHKITKRGQNVTFRCDPISEHNRLYWYRQTLGQGPEFLTYFQNEAQLEKSRLLSDRFSAERPKGSFSTLEIQRTEQGDSAMYLCSSGRQGPDYGYTFGSGTRLTVV.

The chain is built from TRBV10-2 and TRBJ1-1; 7 bases map to TRBD1. This CDR3 has 15 residues. Germline CDR1 reads WSHSY; CDR2 reads SAAADI. Germline trimming cut 3 bases from V and 6 bases from J; bases unmatched to any gene: 10. CDR3 DNA sequence: TGCGCCAGCAGTGATCAGGACAGGAGAACGGCTGAAGCTTTCTTT. It translates to CASSDQDRRTAEAFF.

V is TRBV19 and J is TRBJ2-7; 8 nucleotides match TRBD2. The V and J ends lost 6 bases and 3 bases, in that order; junction bases with no gene match: 10. This CDR3 has 15 amino acids. Germline CDR1 is LNHDA and CDR2 is SQIVND (reference sequence). In nucleotides, the CDR3 is TGTGCCAGTAGCCTTGCTCGGGAGGGGCTCTACGAGCAGTACTTC. It encodes CASSLAREGLYEQYF.

This clone was observed a few times. V gene TRBV19 combines with J gene TRBJ2-2, with TRBD1 identical over 7 bases. The CDR3 is 17 amino acids. With V trimmed by 0 bases and J by 4 bases, 8 bases remained unmatched. Germline V CDR1 and CDR2: LNHDA, SQIVND (reference sequence). The CDR3 nucleotides read TGTGCCAGTAGTATAGATCCTGGGACAGTTGTCACCGGGGAGCTGTTTTTT. As protein: CASSIDPGTVVTGELFF.

This CDR3 reads CASSYYFGSASNQPQHF. The DNA for the CDR3 is TGTGCCAGCAGCTACTATTTTGGGTCGGCTAGCAATCAGCCCCAGCATTTT. The chain combines TRBV28 with TRBJ1-5, with D unclear. V lost 6 bases and J lost 0, with 18 bases in between. The germline V gene encodes CDR1 MDHEN and CDR2 SYDVKM. The CDR3 sequence is 17 residues long. Full variable domain (rest looked up from reference TRBV28 and TRBJ1-5): DVKVTQSSRYLVKRTGEKVFLECVQDMDHENMFWYRQDPGLGLRLIYFSYDVKMKEKGDIPEGYSVSREKKERFSLILESASTNQTSMYLCASSYYFGSASNQPQHFGDGTRLSIL.

V gene TRBV5-1 combines with J gene TRBJ2-1; D is perhaps TRBD2 (6 bases). The CDR3 runs 15 residues. V lost 2 bases and J 5 bases, leaving 14 bases between the germline ends. The germline gives CDR1 SGHRS, CDR2 YFSETQ. CDR3 protein: CASSLLADLNNEQFF. Written as DNA, the CDR3 is TGCGCCAGCAGCTTACTAGCAGACCTAAACAATGAGCAGTTCTTC.

The chain recombines TRBV5-1 with TRBJ2-7; 11 bases fit TRBD2. Germline CDR1 SGHRS, CDR2 YFSETQ. V trimming: 4 bases; J trimming: 2 bases; junction bases outside the gene matches: 5. This CDR3 spans 15 amino acids. The CDR3 here is CASSQGLAATYEQYF. The CDR3 DNA sequence: TGCGCCAGCAGCCAGGGACTAGCGGCCACCTACGAGCAGTACTTC.

J is TRBJ2-3 and V is TRBV7-2; 12 bases align to TRBD2. Germline-derived CDR1 and CDR2 are SGHTA and FQGNSA. V trimming: 5 bases; J trimming: 4 bases; junction bases outside the gene matches: 4. This CDR3 has 15 amino acids. CDR3 protein: CASSLLAGGADTQYF. The CDR3 DNA follows: TGTGCCAGCAGCCTACTAGCGGGAGGAGCAGATACGCAGTATTTT.

The genes are TRBV6-6 and TRBJ2-5; 8 bases map to TRBD2. Trimming removed 0 bases from V and 5 bases from J; junction bases left unmatched: 8. The CDR3 spans 16 residues. Looked up from germline, CDR1 is MNHNY and CDR2 is SVGAGI (reference sequence). This CDR3 reads CASSYSPGERGETQYF. CDR3 nucleotide sequence: TGTGCCAGCAGTTACTCCCCCGGTGAGCGGGGGGAGACCCAGTACTTC.

This clone was counted a few times. The V and J genes are TRBV7-2 and TRBJ2-1; tentatively, D is TRBD1 (7 bases). V shed 3 bases and J shed 4 bases, with 13 bases lying between them. CDR3 length: 15 residues. CDR1 and CDR2 from the germline V gene are SGHTA and FQGNSA. The CDR3 loop reads CASSFQGGVYNEQFF. CDR3 in DNA: TGTGCCAGCAGCTTCCAGGGGGGAGTTTACAATGAGCAGTTCTTC.

The chain is built from TRBV5-4 and TRBJ1-1; D is ambiguous. Trimming shortened V by 3 bases and J by 1 base, and 7 bases separated the two germline ends. Looked up from germline, CDR1 is SGHNT and CDR2 is YYREEE (reference sequence). The CDR3 runs to 13 residues. The DNA for the CDR3 is TGTGCCAGCAGCTGGGCCGAGAACACTGAAGCTTTCTTT. It translates to CASSWAENTEAFF.

This clone has only one observation. One end of the junction does not line up with germline, which may come from a read error. The J gene is TRBJ1-6, the V gene TRBV2; D ambiguous. The length of the CDR3 is 14 residues. Germline V gene lookup returns CDR1 SNHLY and CDR2 FYNNEI. The CDR3 nucleotides are TGTGCCACCGCGTTGGCGGCTTATAGTTCACCCCTCCACTTT. Translating it yields CATALAAYSSPLHF.

This chain connects TRBV19 to TRBJ2-1; TRBD2 matches at 8 bases. The ends lost 1 base at V and 2 bases at J; junction bases unmatched: 1. The CDR3 totals 15 residues. Germline assignment: CDR1 LNHDA and CDR2 SQIVND (reference sequence). The CDR3: CASSIAGGPYNEQFF. The CDR3 nucleotides are TGTGCCAGTAGTATAGCGGGAGGGCCCTACAATGAGCAGTTCTTC.

The chain links TRBV7-2 to TRBJ1-4; a possible D gene is TRBD1 (6 bases). Germline V gene lookup returns CDR1 SGHTA and CDR2 FQGNSA. The CDR3 extends over 17 amino acids. The germline V and J ends were trimmed by 5 bases and 7 bases, with 23 bases remaining between them. In DNA form, the CDR3 reads TGTGCCAGCAGCCGAACTGCCGCCCGGGGAGGGGGTGAAAAACTGTTTTTT. This codes for CASSRTAARGGGEKLFF.

The CDR3, as DNA: TGTGCCAGCAGCCGAAAATCACGGGGGGTGGGGAGCACAGATACGCAGTATTTT. The encoded protein is CASSRKSRGVGSTDTQYF. The chain employs TRBV7-9 and TRBJ2-3, with 7 positions matching TRBD2. Trimming took 5 bases from V and 0 from J; bases not matched to a gene: 14. The CDR3 extends over 18 amino acids. Germline-derived CDR1 and CDR2 are SEHNR and FQNEAQ (reference sequence).

On this clone itself: A junction end diverges from the germline sequence, so it may reflect a read error. V gene TRBV7-7 combines with J gene TRBJ2-2; D possibly corresponds to TRBD2 (6 bases). This CDR3 has 15 amino acids. Germline-derived CDR1 and CDR2 are SSHAT and FNYEAQ (reference sequence). The CDR3 region has the DNA TGTGCTAGCAGCCAAGACTCGAGCGGGACCGGGGAGCTGTTTTTT. Residues: CASSQDSSGTGELFF.

V usage is TRBV28 and J usage is TRBJ2-7, with 11 bases matching TRBD1. V shed 3 bases and J 0 bases; nucleotides not matched to a gene: 10. The CDR3 length is 18 residues. Germline values: CDR1 MDHEN, CDR2 SYDVKM. The CDR3 bases are TGTGCCAGCAGTTTCCTGATCCGGGACAGGGGGGTCTCCTACGAGCAGTACTTC. Translating it yields CASSFLIRDRGVSYEQYF. Full variable domain (outside the CDR3, taken from reference TRBV28 and TRBJ2-7): DVKVTQSSRYLVKRTGEKVFLECVQDMDHENMFWYRQDPGLGLRLIYFSYDVKMKEKGDIPEGYSVSREKKERFSLILESASTNQTSMYLCASSFLIRDRGVSYEQYFGPGTRLTVT.

The CDR3 loop reads CASSTTGVYEQYF. The CDR3 DNA reads as TGTGCCAGTAGTACAACCGGGGTCTACGAGCAGTACTTC. The gene calls are TRBV19 and TRBJ2-7, with a tentative D call TRBD2 (5 bases). This CDR3 contains 13 residues. Germline-derived CDR1 and CDR2 are LNHDA and SQIVND (reference sequence). Trimming took 4 bases from V and 3 from J, leaving 10 bases between them.

The rearrangement uses TRBV11-2 and TRBJ1-2; D is unclear. CDR3 length equals 12 residues. V dropped 5 bases and J dropped 14 bases, with 18 bases sitting between them. Germline V lookup: CDR1 SGHAT, CDR2 FQNNGV. In nucleotides, the CDR3 is TGTGCCAGCAGCCCCCGGGCCACCTCGGGGACCTTC. The encoded protein is CASSPRATSGTF.